The TCR beta chain under discussion was sequenced for a study of blood T cell repertoires in COVID-19 (dated by TCRdb to 2020 to 2022). As for the study more broadly: Samples covering the acute and convalescent phases of COVID-19 were provided by collaborators in the United States, Italy and Spain. The material from the prospective study consisted of cDNA or gDNA derived from T cells, B-cell-depleted T cells, or PBMCs. Deeply sampled blood TCRbeta repertoires from subjects exposed to, actively infected with, or recovered from COVID-19 were included in the dataset. A freely available public database, intended as a resource for researchers studying the immune response to SARS-CoV-2, is where the repertoires were released. The samples were drawn from two sources: the first 160 participants of the ongoing ImmuneRACE study, and 1,200 or so subjects contributed by 6 global collaborators. Sample metadata almost always included a de-identified subject ID, COVID-19 status, age in years and sex. Where available, HLA class I and class II types were obtained from metadata supplied by the sample provider rather than from assay-based typing.

Overall results and qualifications from the work: The quantity of clinical and demographic metadata differed by source and by participant and was supplied without curation.

To note about this clone: Which antigen it targets is not known. No base quality values were provided; no much bigger clone lies one nucleotide off.

The collaborating institutions used their own protocols to collect whole blood in K2EDTA tubes. For TCRbeta analysis, collaborators shipped samples as frozen whole blood, isolated PBMCs, or DNA extracted from either of those sample types. TCRbeta CDR3 regions were amplified from genomic DNA by means of the immunoSEQ Assay, a bias-controlled multiplex PCR. From the authors' description of their analysis: The number of nucleated cells in each sample was estimated by amplification of reference gene primers within the assay. To quantify the absolute abundance of each unique TCRbeta CDR3 rearrangement, sequence reads were collapsed and filtered. Productive Simpson clonality was computed per sample as the square root of Simpson's diversity index over productive rearrangements. TCRdb provides this immuneACCESS table in a form limited to in-frame rearrangements. Some clones are lacking; in checked studies, under half of them reflect an unresolved V gene, and why the rest are absent is not known. The DNA gave D and trimming, while V, J and clone size come from that table. Recorded for this sample are about 120,000 clones; 77% of them occurred a single time. Over 7% of the sample goes to the ten largest clones.

V lost 5 bases and J lost 1 base; the stretch between them is 9 bases long. Counted from cysteine to phenylalanine, this CDR3 has 13 amino acids. The retained sequence is limited to the CDR3, 39 bases, with the frame set at the first base. CDR1 and CDR2 (SGHVS, FNYEAQ) derive from the germline V gene. This sequence was found in a human donor in a cohort sampled during active COVID-19. The sequence links TRBV7-6 to TRBJ2-7; tentative D gene TRBD1, with 6 bases matching. The sample taken for sequencing was peripheral blood. The CDR3 region: CASSPGQSYEQYF. The DNA sequence follows: TGTGCCAGCAGCCCCGGACAGTCCTACGAGCAGTACTTC.